The TCR beta chain under discussion was sequenced for a study of cytomegalovirus exposure and HLA in healthy donors. Losses at the gene ends were 3 bases for V and 1 base for J; bases not matched to a gene: 3. This CDR3 region has 16 residues. The germline gives CDR1 SGHAT, CDR2 FQNNGV. It was the roughly 120-subject validation cohort, separate from the approximately 620-subject first cohort, to which the donors belonged. Some clones are missing from TCRdb's copy, which holds only in-frame ones; the method was immunoSEQ multiplex PCR. Counted here are 150,000 to 180,000 clones, roughly 86% occurring once; the ten biggest clones make up 2% to 2.5%.

This rearrangement joins TRBV11-2 to TRBJ2-2; 9 bases fit TRBD1. Sequenced material: PBMCs. This TCR was recovered from a human donor in good health. CDR3 sequence reads: CASSFTGGKNTGELFF. The CDR3 DNA reads as TGTGCCAGCAGCTTTACAGGGGGCAAGAACACCGGGGAGCTGTTTTTT.